The 32 T cell receptor beta chains reported below all come from one sample, sequenced in a study of blood T cell repertoires in COVID-19. TCRdb's table, derived via immunoSEQ multiplex PCR, lists solely in-frame clones and lacks some. This sample has a few hundred thousand clones, with more than 70% found just once. Sequencing was performed on peripheral blood. These receptors were collected from a woman in her thirties with COVID-19, enrolled during active disease.

The chain uses TRBV5-6 and TRBJ2-3; D gene ambiguous. With 2 bases removed from V and 0 bases from J, the gap between germline ends came to 10 bases. CDR3 length: 15 residues. Germline V gene sequence: CDR1 SGHDT, CDR2 YYEEEE. The CDR3 is CASSFPAGSTDTQYF. The CDR3 nucleotides read TGTGCCAGCAGCTTCCCAGCAGGAAGCACAGATACGCAGTATTTT.

V usage is TRBV4-3 and J usage is TRBJ2-1; 12 positions agree with TRBD2. The germline V gene has CDR1 LGHNA and CDR2 YSLEER. The CDR3 contains 17 residues. J was trimmed by 9 bases and V by 2 bases; bases with no gene match: 11. In DNA, the CDR3 is TGCGCCAGCAGCCAAAGGTCTCTAGCGGGGGGGCCTATTGAGCAGTTCTTC. Encoded protein: CASSQRSLAGGPIEQFF.

The CDR3 DNA reads TGTGCCAGCAGCTCACATTCCGGGACAGACCACTACGAGCAGTACTTC. Protein product: CASSSHSGTDHYEQYF. The genes are TRBV7-9 and TRBJ2-7; 7 positions agree with TRBD1. Trimming removed 4 bases from V and 3 bases from J; junction bases left unmatched: 12. This CDR3 is 16 amino acids long. Germline values: CDR1 SEHNR, CDR2 FQNEAQ (reference sequence).

The chain recombines TRBV11-2 with TRBJ2-3; 11 nucleotides agree with TRBD2. The V gene end was trimmed by 5 bases and the J gene end by 2 bases; junction bases not matched to a gene: 3. This CDR3 has 15 amino acids. Germline V lookup: CDR1 SGHAT, CDR2 FQNNGV. CDR3 nucleotide sequence: TGTGCCAGCAGCAGACTAGCGGGATACACAGATACGCAGTATTTT. It yields the protein CASSRLAGYTDTQYF.

The chain joins TRBV7-2 to TRBJ2-1; 9 nucleotides match TRBD2. The CDR3 length is 14 residues. CDR1 is SGHTA and CDR2 is FQGNSA in the germline V gene. V trimming: 5 bases; J trimming: 8 bases; junction bases outside the gene matches: 7. The chain's CDR3 is CASSIIAGDDEQFF. CDR3 DNA sequence: TGTGCCAGCAGCATAATAGCGGGAGACGATGAGCAGTTCTTC.

The DNA for the CDR3 is TGTGCCAGTAGTCTCCTGGGACAGGGGACTGGTGGCTACACCTTC. Residues: CASSLLGQGTGGYTF. V usage is TRBV19 and J usage is TRBJ1-2; TRBD1 matches at 10 bases. The J segment lost 7 bases and the V segment lost 5 bases, leaving 10 bases of the junction unmatched. The CDR3 contains 15 residues. Looked up from germline, CDR1 is LNHDA and CDR2 is SQIVND (reference sequence).

This chain links TRBV5-6 with TRBJ1-3; weak D call: TRBD1 (5 bases). The length of the CDR3 is 12 residues. Trimming shortened V by 4 bases and J by 4 bases, and 6 bases separated the two germline ends. The germline V gene encodes CDR1 SGHDT and CDR2 YYEEEE. This CDR3 is CASSRQGNTIYF. As DNA, the CDR3 is TGTGCCAGCAGCCGACAGGGAAACACCATATATTTT.

About this clone itself: The junction does not match germline at one end; this may be a read error. The chain combines TRBV24-1 with TRBJ1-5; D gene uncertain. Germline V gene data show CDR1 as KGHDR and CDR2 as SFDVKD. CDR3 length: 14 amino acids. The CDR3 region is CATGDNYSNQPQHF. The CDR3 DNA follows: TGTGCCACCGGTGACAACTATAGCAATCAGCCCCAGCATTTT.

This chain joins TRBV19 and TRBJ1-2, with TRBD1 matching 8 bases. The J segment lost 6 bases and the V segment lost 8 bases, leaving 20 bases of the junction unmatched. In germline, CDR1 is LNHDA, CDR2 SQIVND (reference sequence). The CDR3 is 17 amino acids. The CDR3 loop is CASRAERTGTSGHGYTF. DNA for the CDR3: TGTGCCAGTCGCGCCGAAAGGACAGGGACCAGCGGTCATGGCTACACCTTC.

This chain connects TRBV21-1 to TRBJ2-7; the D call of TRBD1 is as the table states it, not checked on the DNA. TRBV21-1 is described as a pseudogene. The CDR3 has 12 residues. The CDR3 here is CASSPTGYEQYV. In nucleotides, the CDR3 is TGTGCCAGCAGTCCCACAGGGTACGAGCAGTACGTC.

CDR3 sequence reads: CASSSMGSGGSPLHF. Here the CDR3 DNA reads TGTGCCAGCAGTTCTATGGGTTCGGGTGGCTCACCCCTCCACTTT. This chain uses TRBV6-5 with TRBJ1-6; no definite D call. Deletions cut 4 bases from V and 10 bases from J, with 17 bases between. Germline CDR1 and CDR2: MNHEY and SVGAGI. The CDR3 length is 15 residues.

The CDR3 loop reads CASSLTGREGETQYF. For the CDR3, the DNA is TGTGCCAGCAGCTTAACGGGGCGGGAGGGAGAGACCCAGTACTTC. J is TRBJ2-5 and V is TRBV7-2; 9 bases are shared with TRBD2. This CDR3 spans 15 amino acids. Per germline, CDR1 SGHTA and CDR2 FQGNSA. J was trimmed by 4 bases and V by 2 bases; bases with no gene match: 5. The complete variable domain, with remaining parts taken from reference TRBV7-2 and TRBJ2-5, reads GAGVSQSPSNKVTEKGKDVELRCDPISGHTALYWYRQSLGQGLEFLIYFQGNSAPDKSGLPSDRFSAERTGGSVSTLTIQRTQQEDSAVYLCASSLTGREGETQYFGPGTRLLVL.

DNA for the CDR3: TGTGCCAGCAGCTCAGGGACAGGGGGTAATCAGCCCCAGCATTTT. This translates into CASSSGTGGNQPQHF. This chain links TRBV5-8 with TRBJ1-5, with 11 bases aligning to TRBD1. The CDR3 sequence is 15 residues long. Unmatched junction bases numbered 3, after V lost 3 bases and J lost 4 bases. CDR1 is SGHTS, CDR2 YDEGEE, per germline.

J is TRBJ2-5 and V is TRBV9, with no clear D. Germline CDR1 and CDR2: SGDLS and YYNGEE. This CDR3 spans 14 amino acids. V gave up 5 bases and J gave up 0 bases, with 11 bases separating them. As DNA, the CDR3 is TGTGCCAGCAGTATAGATGAGTACCAAGAGACCCAGTACTTC. Amino acids: CASSIDEYQETQYF.

The gene calls are TRBV2 and TRBJ2-5; D gene uncertain. V was cut by 4 bases and J by 5 bases, with 5 bases left in between. Germline-derived CDR1 and CDR2 are SNHLY and FYNNEI. The CDR3 is 11 residues long. CDR3 region: CASSVSETQYF. CDR3 nucleotide sequence: TGTGCCAGCAGTGTTTCGGAGACCCAGTACTTC.

A single count supports this clone. V and J are TRBV12-3 or TRBV12-4 and TRBJ1-1; TRBD1 matches at 7 bases. There are 12 residues in the CDR3. The V gene end was trimmed by 3 bases and the J gene end by 8 bases; junction bases not matched to a gene: 3. The DNA of the CDR3 is TGTGCCAGCAGTTTGGGGGACAGCGAAGCTTTCTTT. Its protein is CASSLGDSEAFF.

The chain recombines TRBV13 with TRBJ1-1; D is possibly TRBD1 (6 bases). The V end was cut by 5 bases, the J end by 3 bases, with 16 bases between. The CDR3 is 15 amino acids. From germline, CDR1 is PRHDT and CDR2 FYEKMQ (reference sequence). The CDR3 bases are TGTGCCAGCAGCGCTCGGACAGTGGGGGACACTGAAGCTTTCTTT. This gives the protein CASSARTVGDTEAFF. The full variable domain, with the rest looked up from reference TRBV13 and TRBJ1-1, is AAGVIQSPRHLIKEKRETATLKCYPIPRHDTVYWYQQGPGQDPQFLISFYEKMQSDKGSIPDRFSAQQFSDYHSELNMSSLELGDSALYFCASSARTVGDTEAFFGQGTRLTVV.

V gene TRBV7-2 combines with J gene TRBJ2-1; 7 bases line up with TRBD2. Germline loops: CDR1 SGHTA, CDR2 FQGNSA. Trimming removed 5 bases from V and 5 bases from J; junction bases left unmatched: 9. The CDR3 covers 15 residues. CDR3 bases: TGTGCCAGCAGCCCCTCTAGCGGTCGAGACAATGAGCAGTTCTTC. Encoded protein: CASSPSSGRDNEQFF.

J is TRBJ1-1 and V is TRBV30; no firm D call. Trimming took 0 bases from V and 5 from J, leaving 10 bases between them. Germline V CDR1 and CDR2: GTSNPN, SVGIG (reference sequence). There are 13 residues in the CDR3. DNA for the CDR3: TGTGCCTGGAGTGTAGGTGCGGGAACTGAAGCTTTCTTT. Translation gives CAWSVGAGTEAFF.

V and J are TRBV6-4 and TRBJ1-2; TRBD1 agrees at 12 bases. The trim removed 4 bases at V and 8 bases at J, leaving 8 bases unmatched. In germline, CDR1 is MRHNA, CDR2 SNTAGT. This CDR3 has 15 amino acids. CDR3 nucleotides: TGTGCCAGCAGTGGATGGGACAGGGGGCGGGAGGGCTACACCTTC. This codes for CASSGWDRGREGYTF.

The rearrangement links TRBV10-2 to TRBJ2-1; D gene unclear. The CDR3 runs to 15 residues. Germline loops: CDR1 WSHSY, CDR2 SAAADI. Trimming took off 1 base at V and 4 bases at J, with 11 bases between the two ends. The CDR3 reads CASSELGPGYNEQFF. CDR3 bases: TGCGCCAGCAGTGAGTTGGGCCCCGGATACAATGAGCAGTTCTTC.

The rearrangement uses TRBV6-1 and TRBJ1-4; D uncertain. From germline, CDR1 is MNHNS and CDR2 SASEGT. V was clipped by 3 bases and J by 5 bases, with 4 bases between them. This CDR3 has 12 residues. The CDR3 DNA sequence: TGTGCCAGCAGTGAGGCCAATGAAAAACTGTTTTTT. Amino acids: CASSEANEKLFF.

The DNA of the CDR3 is TGTGCCAGCAGCGAGGAGGGGTCCTACAATGAGCAGTTCTTC. Translated, it gives CASSEEGSYNEQFF. The V call is TRBV6-5, the J call TRBJ2-1; tentative D call: TRBD2 (6 bases). This CDR3 spans 14 amino acids. CDR1 is MNHEY and CDR2 is SVGAGI in the germline V gene. V was clipped by 6 bases and J by 1 base, with 10 bases between them.

The gene calls are TRBV19 and TRBJ1-1, with 12 bases identical to TRBD1. CDR3 length: 16 amino acids. V was clipped by 6 bases and J by 4 bases; unmatched bases: 9. The V gene's germline CDR1 is LNHDA and CDR2 SQIVND (reference sequence). The CDR3 spells CASSPGTGGRRTEAFF. The CDR3 DNA reads TGTGCCAGTAGCCCCGGGACAGGGGGCAGGCGCACTGAAGCTTTCTTT.

V and J are TRBV18 and TRBJ2-2; 7 bases are shared with TRBD1. Germline trimming cut 1 base from V and 4 bases from J; bases unmatched to any gene: 3. Germline-derived CDR1 and CDR2 are KGHSH and LQKENI. The CDR3 covers 15 residues. The CDR3 protein is CASSPQGAVTGELFF. The CDR3, as DNA: TGTGCCAGCTCACCACAGGGGGCTGTCACCGGGGAGCTGTTTTTT. Full variable domain (outside the CDR3, taken from reference TRBV18 and TRBJ2-2): NAGVMQNPRHLVRRRGQEARLRCSPMKGHSHVYWYRQLPEEGLKFMVYLQKENIIDESGMPKERFSAEFPKEGPSILRIQQVVRGDSAAYFCASSPQGAVTGELFFGEGSRLTVL.

V is TRBV27 and J is TRBJ2-2, with D possibly matching TRBD2 (7 bases). CDR3 length: 17 amino acids. Germline V gene lookup returns CDR1 MNHEY and CDR2 SMNVEV (reference sequence). Deletions cut 2 bases from V and 6 bases from J, with 19 bases between. The CDR3 bases are TGTGCCAGCAGTTTAACGGGGGGAACCCACAGGGCCGGGGAGCTGTTTTTT. It is translated as CASSLTGGTHRAGELFF.

The V gene is TRBV7-2, the J gene TRBJ2-1; maybe TRBD2 (5 bases). Germline CDR1 and CDR2: SGHTA and FQGNSA. The CDR3 runs to 15 residues. Trimming removed 6 bases at V and 8 bases at J, with 20 bases between. CDR3 loop: CASSSRGGVSYEQFF. For the CDR3, the DNA is TGTGCCAGCAGTTCCCGGGGTGGGGTATCTTATGAGCAGTTCTTC.

The CDR3 reads CASSYRQYNTEAFF. The CDR3 nucleotides read TGTGCCAGCAGTTACCGACAGTACAACACTGAAGCTTTCTTT. This chain uses TRBV6-5 with TRBJ1-1; the D gene is possibly TRBD1 (5 bases). V was clipped by 2 bases and J by 2 bases, with 9 bases between them. The CDR3 has 14 residues. From germline, CDR1 is MNHEY and CDR2 SVGAGI.

The chain couples TRBV21-1 to TRBJ2-7; the table's TRBD2 call for D was not verified on the DNA. TRBV21-1 is a pseudogene. CDR3 size: 17 residues. The CDR3, as DNA: TGTGCCAGCAGCAAAGTAGGGACTAGCGGGGTACCCTACGAGCAGTACGTC. Its translation is CASSKVGTSGVPYEQYV.

The genes are TRBV4-2 and TRBJ2-4; 10 nucleotides match TRBD2. V was pared by 1 base and J by 10 bases, with 10 bases of the junction left unmatched. Germline CDR1 and CDR2: LGHNA and YNFKEQ. The CDR3 has 16 amino acids. CDR3 nucleotides: TGTGCCAGCAGCCAAGCGGCTAGCGGGGGCCAGGGGATTCAGTACTTC. Encoded protein: CASSQAASGGQGIQYF.

This chain joins TRBV15 and TRBJ2-3, with TRBD2 as a possible D gene (7 bases). This CDR3 contains 18 residues. Trimming took off 1 base at V and 5 bases at J, with 22 bases between the two ends. In germline, CDR1 is LNHNV, CDR2 YYDKDF (reference sequence). CDR3 DNA sequence: TGTGCCACCAGCAGAGTTCCCTGGATGGGGGGGCCGAGAGATACGCAGTATTTT. Its protein product is CATSRVPWMGGPRDTQYF.

V gene TRBV25-1 combines with J gene TRBJ1-2; 7 bases line up with TRBD1. Germline CDR1 reads MGHDK; CDR2 reads SYGVNS. The V segment lost 5 bases and the J segment 8 bases; nucleotides outside the gene matches: 11. This CDR3 has 14 amino acids. CDR3 sequence reads: CASSYGQGVIGYTF. The DNA of the CDR3 is TGTGCCAGCAGTTACGGGCAGGGGGTTATCGGCTACACCTTC.